This TCR beta chain was profiled in a study of vaccination effects on CD4 cells after COVID-19. Study as a whole: At 16 days and at one week before vaccination, samples were given by two convalescent patients. Overall study results and limits: Infection- and vaccine-induced clones contracted markedly late after vaccination.

Viral peptide pool expansion of antigen-specific CD4+ T cells preceded sequencing in the ViraFEST assay. It was after nine to ten days of culture that CD4+ T cells were isolated. Infection dated between March and December 2020, before the Alpha, Beta and Delta variants reached the United States. Every well got a few million PBMC, which were grown with around 10 IU/ml IL-2 and around 10 ug/ml peptides. Half-medium exchanges with IL-2 medium took place on days 3 and 7. V lost 1 base and J lost 7, with 14 bases in between. Germline lookup yields CDR1 SGHAT and CDR2 FQNNGV. The CDR3 spans 15 residues. TCRdb's copy holds only in-frame clones and misses some; the assay was immunoSEQ multiplex PCR. The profile shows around 75,000 clones, 65% to 75% of them singletons. Concerning this clone: Its antigen is as yet unknown.

The chain links TRBV11-2 to TRBJ2-1, with D tentatively TRBD2 (6 bases). This receptor was obtained from a human donor who had a prior SARS-CoV-2 infection. The sequencing here drew on CD4+ T cells from PBMCs cultured with HIV peptides, taken before COVID-19 vaccination. Subset given: HIV-1 Nef peptide pool negative control/reference culture. DNA of the CDR3: TGTGCCAGCAGCTTAGTAGTCCGGGGGTGGAATGAGCAGTTCTTC. This gives the protein CASSLVVRGWNEQFF.